A single sample gave rise to the 26 T cell receptor beta chains below, sequenced in a study of cytomegalovirus exposure and HLA in healthy donors. Primers for the PCR totalled 60 Vbeta and 13 Jbeta. Assay used: immunoSEQ multiplex PCR; TCRdb lists only in-frame clones, some missing. The sample consists of more than 150,000 clones, 60% to 85% of them appearing once. The sequenced sample consisted of PBMCs. Every receptor here comes from a woman between 40 and 50 years old in good health and CMV-seropositive.

The chain has TRBV7-9 and TRBJ1-2; TRBD1 matches at 10 bases. Trimming took 5 bases from V and 2 from J; bases not matched to a gene: 2. Germline CDR1 SEHNR, CDR2 FQNEAQ (reference sequence). This CDR3 contains 14 residues. The CDR3 region is CASSRTGGNYGYTF. The DNA of the CDR3 is TGTGCCAGCAGCCGGACAGGGGGGAACTATGGCTACACCTTC. Based on the CDR3 plus reference TRBV7-9 and TRBJ1-2, the full variable domain is DTGVSQNPRHKITKRGQNVTFRCDPISEHNRLYWYRQTLGQGPEFLTYFQNEAQLEKSRLLSDRFSAERPKGSFSTLEIQRTEQGDSAMYLCASSRTGGNYGYTFGSGTRLTVV.

V is TRBV5-1 and J is TRBJ1-2; TRBD1 aligns across 7 bases. Germline lookup yields CDR1 SGHRS and CDR2 YFSETQ. CDR3 length equals 12 residues. V lost 7 bases and J lost 8; bases outside the gene matches: 8. In DNA, the CDR3 is TGCGCCAGCTCGACAGGGATGGGAGGCTACACCTTC. Protein product: CASSTGMGGYTF.

This clone showed up just a few times. V and J are TRBV4-1 and TRBJ2-5, with D possibly TRBD1 on 6 matching bases. The CDR3 consists of 12 residues. CDR1 and CDR2 from the germline V gene are MGHRA and YSYEKL. Trimming left V 7 bases short and J 5 bases short, with 11 bases between. The CDR3 reads CASKGVGETQYF. CDR3 nucleotide sequence: TGCGCCAGCAAGGGGGTCGGGGAGACCCAGTACTTC.

This clone appeared a single time. V usage is TRBV13 and J usage is TRBJ2-5; 10 bases fit TRBD1. The better agreement between TRBJ2-7 and the DNA end casts doubt on the J call. The CDR3 length is 14 residues. CDR1 PRHDT and CDR2 FYEKMQ come from the germline V gene (reference sequence). In DNA form, the CDR3 reads TGTGCCAGCAGCCATGGACAGGGGGCCTACGAGCAGTACTTC. Protein product: CASSHGQGAYEQYF.

This sequence joins TRBV30 and TRBJ1-4; TRBD1 matches at 8 bases. The germline CDR1 and CDR2 sequences are GTSNPN and SVGIG (reference sequence). This CDR3 region has 14 residues. V shed 4 bases, J shed 7 bases, and the junction held 8 bases outside the gene matches. The CDR3 DNA reads as TGTGCCTGGAAGGTGCAGGGGGCCGGTGAAAAACTGTTTTTT. Encoded protein: CAWKVQGAGEKLFF.

The chain carries TRBV7-9 and TRBJ2-5, with 11 bases matching TRBD2. V gave up 8 bases and J gave up 4 bases; unmatched junction bases: 6. CDR1 and CDR2 from the germline V gene are SEHNR and FQNEAQ (reference sequence). The CDR3 has 14 residues. The CDR3 region has the DNA TGTGCCAGCGTACTACTAGCGGGGGTAGAGACCCAGTACTTC. It yields the protein CASVLLAGVETQYF.

This chain links TRBV28 with TRBJ2-7, with TRBD2 matching 10 bases. The CDR3 contains 15 residues. Per germline, CDR1 MDHEN and CDR2 SYDVKM. V lost 6 bases to trimming and J lost 2 bases; unmatched junction nucleotides: 7. This CDR3 is CASRFPSGGAYEQYF. CDR3 DNA: TGTGCCAGCAGGTTTCCTAGCGGGGGCGCCTACGAGCAGTACTTC.

The CDR3 spells CAWSERSRNRGGYTF. CDR3 coding DNA: TGTGCCTGGAGCGAACGCTCGAGAAACAGGGGAGGCTACACCTTC. The chain uses TRBV30 and TRBJ1-2; 7 nucleotides line up with TRBD1. The CDR3 is made up of 15 amino acids. Losses at the gene ends were 3 bases for V and 8 bases for J; bases not matched to a gene: 15. The germline V gene encodes CDR1 GTSNPN and CDR2 SVGIG (reference sequence).

V is TRBV19 and J is TRBJ1-2; maybe TRBD1 (6 bases). The germline CDR1 and CDR2 sequences are LNHDA and SQIVND (reference sequence). CDR3 length equals 13 residues. Trimming pared 5 bases from V and 4 bases from J, leaving 11 bases between. The CDR3 loop is CASSPQGPYGYTF. DNA for the CDR3: TGTGCCAGTAGTCCACAGGGACCCTATGGCTACACCTTC.

The rearrangement uses TRBV12-5 and TRBJ1-4; TRBD1 agrees at 7 bases. Germline V gene sequence: CDR1 LGHNT, CDR2 FRNRAP. V shed 6 bases and J 6 bases; nucleotides not matched to a gene: 7. CDR3 size: 14 residues. CDR3 nucleotides: TGTGCTAGTGGACCTGGACAGGTCTATGAAAAACTGTTTTTT. Its translation: CASGPGQVYEKLFF.

DNA for the CDR3: TGTGCCAGCAGAGGGACAGGGGTATATGGCTACACCTTC. It translates to CASRGTGVYGYTF. The V gene is TRBV6-5, the J gene TRBJ1-2; 10 nucleotides align to TRBD1. V dropped 6 bases and J dropped 5; count of bases not matched to a gene: 3. CDR1 MNHEY and CDR2 SVGAGI come from the germline V gene. CDR3 size: 13 residues.

This chain's CDR3 is CASSLDPRGPGELFF. CDR3 sequence (DNA): TGCGCCAGCAGCTTGGACCCGCGGGGGCCCGGGGAGCTGTTTTTT. The J gene is TRBJ2-2, the V gene TRBV5-1; a weak D match, TRBD2 (7 bases). From germline, CDR1 is SGHRS and CDR2 YFSETQ. The CDR3 length is 15 residues. The V gene lost 0 bases and the J gene lost 6 bases, with 12 bases spanning the gap.

The chain employs TRBV7-8 and TRBJ2-7; 10 nucleotides match TRBD2. J lost 4 bases, V lost 5 bases, and 5 bases had no gene match. Germline V gene sequence: CDR1 SGHVS, CDR2 FQNEAQ. The CDR3 is 14 residues long. The DNA for the CDR3 is TGTGCCAGCAGCCCAGTAGCGGGGGGATACGAGCAGTACTTC. Amino acids: CASSPVAGGYEQYF. Full variable domain (rest looked up from reference TRBV7-8 and TRBJ2-7): GAGVSQSPRYKVAKRGQDVALRCDPISGHVSLFWYQQALGQGPEFLTYFQNEAQLDKSGLPSDRFFAERPEGSVSTLKIQRTQQEDSAVYLCASSPVAGGYEQYFGPGTRLTVT.

This chain connects TRBV11-2 to TRBJ1-1; possible D gene TRBD1, 5 bases. The V gene lost 5 bases and the J gene lost 3 bases, with 10 bases spanning the gap. Per the germline V gene, CDR1 is SGHAT and CDR2 is FQNNGV. The CDR3 spans 13 residues. The CDR3 loop is CASSPGPYTEAFF. CDR3 nucleotides: TGTGCCAGCAGCCCAGGGCCCTACACTGAAGCTTTCTTT.

The V and J genes are TRBV25-1 and TRBJ2-2; D is unresolved. The CDR3 extends over 18 amino acids. Per germline, CDR1 MGHDK and CDR2 SYGVNS. The V gene lost 0 bases and the J gene lost 3 bases, with 17 bases spanning the gap. The DNA of the CDR3 is TGTGCCAGCAGTGAATATTTTATAGTTGGTGAGGACACCGGGGAGCTGTTTTTT. Translation gives CASSEYFIVGEDTGELFF.

The CDR3 reads CASSPSGDSYNEQFF. The CDR3 DNA follows: TGTGCCAGCAGCCCTAGCGGGGACTCCTACAATGAGCAGTTCTTC. The chain joins TRBV7-3 to TRBJ2-1; TRBD2 matches at 9 bases. Trimming removed 5 bases from V and 0 bases from J; junction bases left unmatched: 2. CDR3 length equals 15 residues. CDR1 is SGHTA and CDR2 is FQGTGA in the germline V gene.

The chain recombines TRBV5-1 with TRBJ2-5; D might be TRBD1 (6 bases). The J call is in doubt because the DNA end fits TRBJ2-7 better. The CDR3 extends over 16 amino acids. Germline values: CDR1 SGHRS, CDR2 YFSETQ. The CDR3 region is CASSLDGRTDIYEQYF. CDR3 DNA: TGCGCCAGCAGCTTGGATGGTAGGACAGACATCTACGAGCAGTACTTC.

This chain links TRBV5-1 with TRBJ2-5; 9 nucleotides agree with TRBD2. Germline-derived CDR1 and CDR2 are SGHRS and YFSETQ. CDR3 length equals 17 residues. The V gene end was trimmed by 4 bases and the J gene end by 5 bases; junction bases not matched to a gene: 15. DNA for the CDR3: TGCGCCAGCAGCAAGGAACTAGCGGGTTCCGGGAAGGAGACCCAGTACTTC. Its translation: CASSKELAGSGKETQYF. The whole variable domain, filled in from reference TRBV5-1 and TRBJ2-5, reads KAGVTQTPRYLIKTRGQQVTLSCSPISGHRSVSWYQQTPGQGLQFLFEYFSETQRNKGNFPGRFSGRQFSNSRSEMNVSTLELGDSALYLCASSKELAGSGKETQYFGPGTRLLVL.

This chain joins TRBV28 and TRBJ2-7, with D possibly being TRBD2 (6 bases). The CDR3 loop spans 12 amino acids. V was clipped by 8 bases and J by 0 bases, with 8 bases between them. From germline, CDR1 is MDHEN and CDR2 SYDVKM. CDR3 residues: CASGGTSYEQYF. The DNA of the CDR3 is TGTGCCAGCGGAGGGACCTCCTACGAGCAGTACTTC. Filled out from reference TRBV28 and TRBJ2-7, the complete variable domain reads DVKVTQSSRYLVKRTGEKVFLECVQDMDHENMFWYRQDPGLGLRLIYFSYDVKMKEKGDIPEGYSVSREKKERFSLILESASTNQTSMYLCASGGTSYEQYFGPGTRLTVT.

The CDR3 nucleotides are TGCGCCAGCAGCCAAGCTGTTAGCGGGGGGGCCCACGAGCAGTACTTC. Its protein is CASSQAVSGGAHEQYF. The chain carries TRBV4-3 and TRBJ2-7; TRBD2 matches at 11 bases. V lost 1 base to trimming and J lost 5 bases; unmatched junction nucleotides: 7. This CDR3 spans 16 amino acids. Germline CDR1 reads LGHNA; CDR2 reads YSLEER.

The chain joins TRBV5-5 to TRBJ2-1, with 11 bases that match TRBD2. J was trimmed by 9 bases and V by 4 bases; bases with no gene match: 9. There are 15 residues in the CDR3. CDR1 is SGHKS and CDR2 is YYEKEE in the germline V gene (reference sequence). CDR3 bases: TGTGCCAGCAGCCCTTTAGCGGGGGGGAATGGTGAGCAGTTCTTC. Protein: CASSPLAGGNGEQFF.

The rearrangement links TRBV6-5 to TRBJ2-7; 9 bases agree with TRBD1. The CDR3 has 14 residues. Germline V gene lookup returns CDR1 MNHEY and CDR2 SVGAGI. The trim removed 3 bases at V and 7 bases at J, leaving 7 bases unmatched. In DNA form, the CDR3 reads TGTGCCAGCAGTTATAGTCGGGGGACAGGGGAGCAGTACTTC. Protein product: CASSYSRGTGEQYF.

The chain couples TRBV6-6 to TRBJ1-2; D not certain. The CDR3 runs to 10 residues. The V end lost 8 bases, the J end lost 4 bases, and 5 bases lay between the germline ends. Germline V gives CDR1 MNHNY, CDR2 SVGAGI (reference sequence). In DNA, the CDR3 is TGTGCCAGCCGTCTCTATGGCTACACCTTC. It yields the protein CASRLYGYTF.

The V and J genes are TRBV7-2 and TRBJ2-6, with 8 positions matching TRBD1. The CDR3 runs 18 residues. The J segment lost 7 bases and the V segment lost 2 bases, leaving 13 bases of the junction unmatched. Germline V gene lookup returns CDR1 SGHTA and CDR2 FQGNSA. CDR3 sequence reads: CASSLSQGARSFANVLTF. The CDR3 DNA reads TGTGCCAGCAGCTTATCGCAGGGGGCTAGGAGTTTCGCCAACGTCCTGACTTTC. Combining the CDR3 with reference TRBV7-2 and TRBJ2-6 gives the whole variable domain GAGVSQSPSNKVTEKGKDVELRCDPISGHTALYWYRQSLGQGLEFLIYFQGNSAPDKSGLPSDRFSAERTGGSVSTLTIQRTQQEDSAVYLCASSLSQGARSFANVLTFGAGSRLTVL.

V usage is TRBV6-6 and J usage is TRBJ1-1; D unclear. This CDR3 contains 14 residues. Germline V gene data show CDR1 as MNHNY and CDR2 as SVGAGI (reference sequence). V was cut by 7 bases and J by 0 bases, with 12 bases left in between. The CDR3 bases are TGTGCCAGCAAATCGGTTAAGCTGAACACTGAAGCTTTCTTT. Translation: CASKSVKLNTEAFF.

The gene calls are TRBV28 and TRBJ1-2; D remains ambiguous. There are 12 residues in the CDR3. Germline loops: CDR1 MDHEN, CDR2 SYDVKM. The germline V and J ends were trimmed by 6 bases and 6 bases, with 11 bases remaining between them. The CDR3 sequence: CASSMEVNGYTF. Here the CDR3 DNA reads TGTGCCAGCAGCATGGAGGTAAATGGCTACACCTTC.